A single sample is the source of the 30 T cell receptor beta chains below, sequenced in a study of STAT5B mutations in CD4+ large granular lymphocyte leukemia. The table came from immunoSEQ multiplex PCR; TCRdb's copy has only in-frame clones and leaves some out. The data show approximately 2,500 clones, 75% to 85% seen once. Specimen: PBMCs. The receptors stem from a woman aged 70-85 years with CD4+ T-cell large granular lymphocyte leukemia.

The V call is TRBV23-1, the J call TRBJ2-2; possible D gene TRBD1, 6 bases. TRBV23-1 carries the ORF label, with uncertain function. V was clipped by 2 bases and J by 9 bases, with 19 bases between them. This CDR3 has 16 residues. CDR3 bases: TGCGCCAGCAGTCAAGTCCCCGTGTTGGGGGCCTGGGAGCTGTTTTTT. This encodes CASSQVPVLGAWELFF.

The chain uses TRBV27 and TRBJ2-5; tentatively, D is TRBD2 (5 bases). Between the trimmed V and J ends, which lost 3 bases and 4 bases, there was a span of 9 bases. Germline values: CDR1 MNHEY, CDR2 SMNVEV (reference sequence). The CDR3 is made up of 13 amino acids. CDR3 residues: CASSFYEGETQYF. For the CDR3, the DNA is TGTGCCAGCAGTTTTTATGAGGGAGAGACCCAGTACTTC.

The CDR3 DNA reads as TGTGCCAGCAGCCACTTCAGGACTAGCGGGGGTTCAAGGACCCAGTACTTC. Residues: CASSHFRTSGGSRTQYF. The chain uses TRBV7-7 and TRBJ2-5; 13 bases match TRBD2. The V gene's germline CDR1 is SSHAT and CDR2 FNYEAQ (reference sequence). This CDR3 spans 17 amino acids. J lost 7 bases, V lost 5 bases, and 13 bases had no gene match. Full variable domain (remainder filled in from reference TRBV7-7 and TRBJ2-5): GAGVSQSPRYKVTKRGQDVTLRCDPISSHATLYWYQQALGQGPEFLTYFNYEAQPDKSGLPSDRFSAERPEGSISTLTIQRTEQRDSAMYRCASSHFRTSGGSRTQYFGPGTRLLVL.

The V call is TRBV10-3, the J call TRBJ1-2; 11 bases map to TRBD1. This CDR3 is 15 amino acids long. Germline CDR1 and CDR2: ENHRY and SYGVKD. V gave up 6 bases and J gave up 1 base; unmatched junction bases: 4. The CDR3 spells CAIRDRGQVNYGYTF. CDR3 nucleotide sequence: TGTGCCATCAGGGACAGGGGGCAGGTTAACTATGGCTACACCTTC.

The J gene is TRBJ1-2, the V gene TRBV2; D may be TRBD1 (5 bases). The CDR3 has 13 residues. V dropped 4 bases and J dropped 4 bases, with 10 bases sitting between them. Germline CDR1 and CDR2: SNHLY and FYNNEI. The CDR3 here is CASSVGRPYGYTF. CDR3 DNA sequence: TGTGCCAGCAGTGTGGGACGGCCCTATGGCTACACCTTC.

V and J are TRBV4-3 and TRBJ2-3, with 12 bases matching TRBD1. The CDR3 runs 17 residues. CDR1 and CDR2 from the germline V gene are LGHNA and YSLEER. V shed 0 bases and J 6 bases; nucleotides not matched to a gene: 7. CDR3 region: CASSQEKGTGGSDTQYF. Here the CDR3 DNA reads TGCGCCAGCAGCCAAGAGAAGGGGACAGGGGGCAGCGATACGCAGTATTTT.

This clone has only one observation. The genes are TRBV11-2 and TRBJ2-3, with D perhaps matching TRBD2 (5 bases). CDR1 and CDR2 (germline): SGHAT, FQNNGV. Trimming pared 5 bases from V and 2 bases from J, leaving 14 bases between. The CDR3 length is 15 residues. CDR3 nucleotide sequence: TGTGCCAGCAGCCCTAGCTCGGGGTTCACAGATACGCAGTATTTT. Protein product: CASSPSSGFTDTQYF.

The J gene is TRBJ2-7, the V gene TRBV5-1, with 9 bases that match TRBD2. Per the germline V gene, CDR1 is SGHRS and CDR2 is YFSETQ. Germline trimming cut 0 bases from V and 7 bases from J; bases unmatched to any gene: 8. The CDR3 has 15 amino acids. For the CDR3, the DNA is TGCGCCAGCAGCTTGGCTAGCGGGACTTTTAAAGAGCAGTACTTC. It yields the protein CASSLASGTFKEQYF.

A few counts support this clone. The chain employs TRBV27 and TRBJ1-2; 7 bases match TRBD1. CDR3 size: 14 residues. Looked up from germline, CDR1 is MNHEY and CDR2 is SMNVEV (reference sequence). V shed 9 bases and J 8 bases; nucleotides not matched to a gene: 15. CDR3 amino acids: CASQRLAGGWGYTF. Written as DNA, the CDR3 is TGTGCCAGTCAAAGACTAGCAGGGGGTTGGGGCTACACCTTC.

By sample share, this clone is large. The rearrangement joins TRBV9 to TRBJ1-6; D may be TRBD1 (5 bases). Germline V gene sequence: CDR1 SGDLS, CDR2 YYNGEE. The CDR3 runs 16 residues. With 4 bases removed from V and 3 bases from J, the gap between germline ends came to 14 bases. The DNA of the CDR3 is TGTGCCAGCAGCAGGGAGACAGACAACTATAATTCACCCCTCCACTTT. Translated: CASSRETDNYNSPLHF.

This clone was counted a few times. This rearrangement joins TRBV10-1 to TRBJ1-5; unclear D gene. The V end lost 0 bases, the J end lost 4 bases, and 4 bases lay between the germline ends. In germline, CDR1 is WNHNN, CDR2 SYGVQD (reference sequence). This CDR3 region has 13 residues. The CDR3 reads CASSESGNQPQHF. Here the CDR3 DNA reads TGCGCCAGCAGTGAGTCGGGGAATCAGCCCCAGCATTTT.

The chain links TRBV6-4 to TRBJ2-3; D is perhaps TRBD1 (7 bases). V lost 4 bases to trimming and J lost 5 bases, with 16 bases between them. Germline V CDR1 and CDR2: MRHNA, SNTAGT. This CDR3 region has 15 residues. This chain's CDR3 is CASSGQGGRGDTQYF. The DNA for the CDR3 is TGTGCCAGCAGTGGCCAGGGGGGCCGGGGAGATACGCAGTATTTT.

This chain connects TRBV28 to TRBJ2-2; D possibly corresponds to TRBD2 (6 bases). The CDR3 consists of 15 residues. V lost 6 bases and J lost 2, with 13 bases in between. CDR1 is MDHEN and CDR2 is SYDVKM in the germline V gene. The CDR3 loop is CASRMGGDNTGELFF. The CDR3 nucleotides are TGTGCCAGCAGAATGGGGGGAGATAACACCGGGGAGCTGTTTTTT. Using reference TRBV28 and TRBJ2-2 for the parts outside the CDR3, the full variable domain is DVKVTQSSRYLVKRTGEKVFLECVQDMDHENMFWYRQDPGLGLRLIYFSYDVKMKEKGDIPEGYSVSREKKERFSLILESASTNQTSMYLCASRMGGDNTGELFFGEGSRLTVL.

CDR3: CASSYSGLGSGANVLTF. The CDR3 DNA follows: TGTGCCAGCAGCTATTCCGGGTTGGGCTCTGGGGCCAACGTCCTGACTTTC. The J gene is TRBJ2-6, the V gene TRBV7-9; D ambiguous. The germline V gene encodes CDR1 SEHNR and CDR2 FQNEAQ (reference sequence). The CDR3 length is 17 residues. The germline V and J ends were trimmed by 4 bases and 0 bases, with 13 bases remaining between them. Drawing the rest from reference TRBV7-9 and TRBJ2-6, the complete variable domain is DTGVSQNPRHKITKRGQNVTFRCDPISEHNRLYWYRQTLGQGPEFLTYFQNEAQLEKSRLLSDRFSAERPKGSFSTLEIQRTEQGDSAMYLCASSYSGLGSGANVLTFGAGSRLTVL.

The V and J genes are TRBV5-1 and TRBJ2-7; 7 bases are shared with TRBD1. Germline CDR1 is SGHRS and CDR2 is YFSETQ. The CDR3 totals 13 residues. V dropped 0 bases and J dropped 7; count of bases not matched to a gene: 4. The CDR3: CASSLEGQREQYF. In DNA form, the CDR3 reads TGCGCCAGCAGCTTGGAGGGACAGAGGGAGCAGTACTTC.

The chain links TRBV28 to TRBJ2-3; 12 bases agree with TRBD2. The V segment lost 3 bases and the J segment 5 bases; nucleotides outside the gene matches: 3. The CDR3 length is 15 residues. The germline V gene has CDR1 MDHEN and CDR2 SYDVKM. Here the CDR3 reads CASSFATSGRDTQYF. The CDR3 nucleotides are TGTGCCAGCAGTTTCGCGACTAGCGGGAGAGATACGCAGTATTTT.

This clone occurred once. The chain couples TRBV2 to TRBJ2-4; a weak D match, TRBD2 (5 bases). Germline V CDR1 and CDR2: SNHLY, FYNNEI. Trimming cost V 10 bases and J 1 base, with 14 bases left between them. This CDR3 is 14 amino acids long. The CDR3: CATSTGWAKNIQYF. DNA of the CDR3: TGTGCCACATCCACGGGGTGGGCCAAAAACATTCAGTACTTC.

This clone was counted a single time. This rearrangement joins TRBV2 to TRBJ2-1; 14 bases are a match to TRBD2. V was clipped by 10 bases and J by 2 bases; unmatched bases: 16. The CDR3 is 19 amino acids. Germline V gene lookup returns CDR1 SNHLY and CDR2 FYNNEI. DNA for the CDR3: TGTGCCACTTTCCTATGGGGACTAGCGGGAGCGTCGACCTACAATGAGCAGTTCTTC. Its translation is CATFLWGLAGASTYNEQFF.

This chain connects TRBV28 to TRBJ1-5, with unresolved D. Germline lookup yields CDR1 MDHEN and CDR2 SYDVKM. The CDR3 is made up of 15 amino acids. Trimming took 3 bases from V and 8 from J, leaving 17 bases between them. CDR3 loop: CASSFDPDQWKPQHF. DNA of the CDR3: TGTGCCAGCAGTTTCGACCCCGACCAGTGGAAGCCCCAGCATTTT.

The rearrangement uses TRBV2 and TRBJ2-2, with D perhaps given as TRBD1 or TRBD2 (7 bases each). This CDR3 has 15 residues. Germline CDR1 and CDR2: SNHLY and FYNNEI. Trimming took off 6 bases at V and 0 bases at J, with 11 bases between the two ends. The chain's CDR3 is CASSGGTANTGELFF. The CDR3 bases are TGTGCCAGCAGCGGGGGGACAGCGAACACCGGGGAGCTGTTTTTT.

CDR3 sequence reads: CASGTFSTLHF. The CDR3 region has the DNA TGTGCCAGTGGGACTTTTTCCACCCTCCACTTT. The chain combines TRBV19 with TRBJ1-6; perhaps TRBD1 as D (5 bases). The CDR3 is made up of 11 amino acids. V gave up 8 bases and J gave up 14 bases, with 13 bases separating them. Germline lookup yields CDR1 LNHDA and CDR2 SQIVND (reference sequence).

V and J are TRBV5-1 and TRBJ2-1, with D perhaps matching TRBD1 or TRBD2 (5 bases each). Deletions cut 4 bases from V and 5 bases from J, with 22 bases between. This CDR3 region has 17 residues. Germline V CDR1 and CDR2: SGHRS, YFSETQ. The CDR3 is CASSIPRTPGANNEQFF. DNA of the CDR3: TGCGCCAGCAGCATCCCACGGACTCCCGGGGCCAACAATGAGCAGTTCTTC.

Sample share makes this clone medium-sized. V usage is TRBV19 and J usage is TRBJ1-1, with D perhaps TRBD1 (6 bases). V was shortened by 6 bases and J by 5 bases, with 16 bases between the two germline ends. Germline V gene data show CDR1 as LNHDA and CDR2 as SQIVND (reference sequence). The CDR3 spans 14 residues. The CDR3 loop reads CASSWGRGETEAFF. The CDR3 region has the DNA TGTGCCAGTAGCTGGGGCAGGGGAGAGACTGAAGCTTTCTTT.

Comments on this clone: The sample contains more than one DNA sequence encoding this CDR3. The CDR3: CASSESGVNQPQHF. In DNA form, the CDR3 reads TGCGCCAGCAGTGAGTCGGGGGTCAATCAGCCCCAGCATTTT. The V call is TRBV10-2, the J call TRBJ1-5; a weak D match, TRBD1 (5 bases). The CDR3 consists of 14 residues. The V gene lost 0 bases and the J gene lost 3 bases, with 6 bases spanning the gap. The germline CDR1 and CDR2 sequences are WSHSY and SAAADI.

The V and J genes are TRBV13 and TRBJ2-3; D assignment may be TRBD1 or TRBD2 (5 bases each). V shed 4 bases and J shed 3 bases, with 20 bases lying between them. The CDR3 is 17 amino acids. Germline-derived CDR1 and CDR2 are PRHDT and FYEKMQ (reference sequence). The CDR3 nucleotides read TGTGCCAGCAGCTCAGGTTTTGGGGGAGAGAGTACAGATACGCAGTATTTT. Amino acid sequence: CASSSGFGGESTDTQYF. Combining the CDR3 with reference TRBV13 and TRBJ2-3 gives the whole variable domain AAGVIQSPRHLIKEKRETATLKCYPIPRHDTVYWYQQGPGQDPQFLISFYEKMQSDKGSIPDRFSAQQFSDYHSELNMSSLELGDSALYFCASSSGFGGESTDTQYFGPGTRLTVL.

This chain uses TRBV7-9 with TRBJ2-1; D unclear. Germline CDR1 is SEHNR and CDR2 is FQNEAQ (reference sequence). V shed 4 bases and J shed 4 bases, with 5 bases lying between them. The CDR3 is 12 amino acids. This chain's CDR3 is CASSSLYNEQFF. The CDR3 DNA follows: TGTGCCAGCAGCTCTTTGTACAATGAGCAGTTCTTC.

This clone was detected only once. V gene TRBV7-3 combines with J gene TRBJ2-2; possibly TRBD1 for D (6 bases). CDR1 SGHTA and CDR2 FQGTGA come from the germline V gene. Trimming cost V 5 bases and J 0 bases, with 19 bases left between them. The CDR3 runs 18 residues. The CDR3 DNA follows: TGTGCCAGCAGCCCATACCTAATTACAGGGCCGAACACCGGGGAGCTGTTTTTT. This encodes CASSPYLITGPNTGELFF.

This clone was observed a single time. J is TRBJ2-3 and V is TRBV7-8, with a tentative D call TRBD2 (6 bases). This CDR3 contains 16 residues. Germline V gene lookup returns CDR1 SGHVS and CDR2 FQNEAQ. V was pared by 3 bases and J by 0 bases, with 13 bases between. The CDR3 region has the DNA TGTGCCAGCAGCTTCTACCGGGACTTAAGCACAGATACGCAGTATTTT. As protein: CASSFYRDLSTDTQYF.

This clone was counted a single time. The gene calls are TRBV29-1 and TRBJ2-5, with a tentative D call TRBD1 (6 bases). This CDR3 has 13 residues. Trimming cost V 6 bases and J 4 bases, with 15 bases left between them. Germline V gives CDR1 SQVTM, CDR2 ANQGSEA. CDR3 coding DNA: TGCAGCGTGATGGCAGGGGAAGGAGAGACCCAGTACTTC. It codes for CSVMAGEGETQYF.

The chain combines TRBV11-2 with TRBJ2-1, with unresolved D. Germline V gene lookup returns CDR1 SGHAT and CDR2 FQNNGV. The CDR3 sequence is 16 residues long. Trimming left V 0 bases short and J 8 bases short, with 17 bases between. CDR3 in DNA: TGTGCCAGCAGCTTAGATCTGTTGCAGGCAACGCATGAGCAGTTCTTC. This encodes CASSLDLLQATHEQFF. The variable domain in full, completed from reference TRBV11-2 and TRBJ2-1, reads EAGVAQSPRYKIIEKRQSVAFWCNPISGHATLYWYQQILGQGPKLLIQFQNNGVVDDSQLPKDRFSAERLKGVDSTLKIQPAKLEDSAVYLCASSLDLLQATHEQFFGPGTRLTVL.